This T cell receptor (beta chain) was profiled in a study of blood T cells in healthy people across ages. Overall study results and limits: Long-lived donors had more naive CD4+ cells and higher diversity than aged donors.

A second PCR of roughly 6 to 12 cycles used a sample-barcoded 5' primer and a J-beta primer mix. Every sample returned 2.5 million or more CDR3-containing paired-end reads. Each CDR3 protein is one row after TCRdb ran MiXCR on the 5' RACE reads. Among 700,000 to 850,000 distinct CDR3 sequences, 53% were seen once, and the ten largest hold around 41%. Notes on this clonotype: Antigen: not known.

Each donor had ten milliliters of peripheral blood drawn. This clonotype originated in a man older than 75 in good health. The sample was blood.

In nucleotides, the CDR3 is TGTGCCATCAGTGCTATTAGCGGGACCTACAATGAGCAGTTCTTC. It codes for CAISAISGTYNEQFF. The chain couples TRBV10-3 to TRBJ2-1; 8 positions agree with TRBD2. Germline-derived CDR1 and CDR2 are ENHRY and SYGVKD. The CDR3 has 15 amino acids. The junction had 4 bases not matched to a gene; V was cut back by 4 bases and J by 2 bases.